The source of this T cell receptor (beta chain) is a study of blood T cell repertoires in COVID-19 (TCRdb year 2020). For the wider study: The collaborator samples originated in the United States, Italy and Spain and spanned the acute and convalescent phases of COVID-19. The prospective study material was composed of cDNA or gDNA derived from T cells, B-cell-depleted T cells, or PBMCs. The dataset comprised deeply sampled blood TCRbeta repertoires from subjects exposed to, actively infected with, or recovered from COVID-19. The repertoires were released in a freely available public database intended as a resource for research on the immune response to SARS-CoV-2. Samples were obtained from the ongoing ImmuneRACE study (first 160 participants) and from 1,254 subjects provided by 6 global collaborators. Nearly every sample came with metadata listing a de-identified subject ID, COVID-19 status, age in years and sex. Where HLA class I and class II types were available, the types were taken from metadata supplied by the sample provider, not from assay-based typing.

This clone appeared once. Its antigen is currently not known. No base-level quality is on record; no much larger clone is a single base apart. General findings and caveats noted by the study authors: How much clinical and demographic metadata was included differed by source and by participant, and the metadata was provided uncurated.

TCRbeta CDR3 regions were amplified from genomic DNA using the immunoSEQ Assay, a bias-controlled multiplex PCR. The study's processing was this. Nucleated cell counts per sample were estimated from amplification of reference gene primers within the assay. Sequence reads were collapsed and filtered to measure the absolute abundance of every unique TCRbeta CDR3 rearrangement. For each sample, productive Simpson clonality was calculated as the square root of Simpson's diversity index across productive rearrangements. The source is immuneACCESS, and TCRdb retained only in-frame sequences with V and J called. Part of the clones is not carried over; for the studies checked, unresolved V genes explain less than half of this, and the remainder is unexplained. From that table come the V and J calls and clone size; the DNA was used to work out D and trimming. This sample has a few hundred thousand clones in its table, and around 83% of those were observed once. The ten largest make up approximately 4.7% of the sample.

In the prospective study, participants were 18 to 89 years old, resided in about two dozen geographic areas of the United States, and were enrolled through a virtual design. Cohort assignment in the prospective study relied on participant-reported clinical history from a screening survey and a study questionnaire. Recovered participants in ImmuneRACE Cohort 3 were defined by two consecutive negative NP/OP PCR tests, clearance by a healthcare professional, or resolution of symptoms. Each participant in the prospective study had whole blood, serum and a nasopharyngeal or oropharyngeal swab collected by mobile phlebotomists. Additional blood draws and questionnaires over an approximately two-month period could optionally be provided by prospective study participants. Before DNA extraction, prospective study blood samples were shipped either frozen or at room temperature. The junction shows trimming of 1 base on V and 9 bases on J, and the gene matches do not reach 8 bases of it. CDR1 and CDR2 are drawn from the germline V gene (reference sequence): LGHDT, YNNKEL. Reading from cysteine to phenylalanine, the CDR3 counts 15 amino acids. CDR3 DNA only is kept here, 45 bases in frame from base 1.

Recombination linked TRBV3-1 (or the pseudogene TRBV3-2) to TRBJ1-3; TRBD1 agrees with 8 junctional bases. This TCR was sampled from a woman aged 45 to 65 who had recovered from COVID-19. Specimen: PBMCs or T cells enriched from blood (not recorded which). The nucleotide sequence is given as TGTGCCAGCAGCCAAGCCACAGGGGGGGCCGGCACCATATATTTT. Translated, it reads CASSQATGGAGTIYF.